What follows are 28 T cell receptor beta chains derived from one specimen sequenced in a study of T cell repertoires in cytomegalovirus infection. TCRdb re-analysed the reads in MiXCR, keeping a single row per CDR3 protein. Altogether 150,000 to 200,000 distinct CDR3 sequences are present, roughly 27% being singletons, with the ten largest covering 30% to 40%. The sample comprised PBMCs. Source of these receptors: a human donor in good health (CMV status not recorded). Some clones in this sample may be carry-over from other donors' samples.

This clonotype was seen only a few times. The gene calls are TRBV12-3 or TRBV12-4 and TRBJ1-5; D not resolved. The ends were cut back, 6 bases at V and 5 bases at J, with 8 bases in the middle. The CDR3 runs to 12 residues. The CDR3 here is CASSPGDQPQHF. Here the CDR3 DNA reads TGTGCCAGCAGCCCCGGGGATCAGCCCCAGCATTTT.

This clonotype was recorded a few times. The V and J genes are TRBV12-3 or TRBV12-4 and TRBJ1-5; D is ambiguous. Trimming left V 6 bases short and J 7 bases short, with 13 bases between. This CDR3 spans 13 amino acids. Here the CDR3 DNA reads TGTGCCAGCAGCCCCCGGGAGTGGCAGCCCCAGCATTTT. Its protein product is CASSPREWQPQHF.

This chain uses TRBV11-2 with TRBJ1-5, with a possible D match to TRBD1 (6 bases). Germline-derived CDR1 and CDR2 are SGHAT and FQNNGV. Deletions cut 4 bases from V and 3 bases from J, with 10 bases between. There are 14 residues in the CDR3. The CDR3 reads CASSSTGNNQPQHF. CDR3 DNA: TGTGCCAGCAGCTCCACAGGGAACAATCAGCCCCAGCATTTT.

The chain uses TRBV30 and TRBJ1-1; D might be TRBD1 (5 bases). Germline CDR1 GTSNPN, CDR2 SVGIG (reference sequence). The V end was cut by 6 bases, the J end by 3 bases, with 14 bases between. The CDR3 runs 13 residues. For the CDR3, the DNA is TGTGCCTGTAACAAACGGGGGTACACTGAAGCTTTCTTT. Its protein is CACNKRGYTEAFF.

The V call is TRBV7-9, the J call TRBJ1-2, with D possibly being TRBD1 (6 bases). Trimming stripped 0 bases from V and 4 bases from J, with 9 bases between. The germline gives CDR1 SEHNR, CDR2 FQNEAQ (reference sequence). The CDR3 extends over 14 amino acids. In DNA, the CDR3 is TGTGCCAGCAGCTTAGCGGGGGCAGGCTATGGCTACACCTTC. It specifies CASSLAGAGYGYTF.

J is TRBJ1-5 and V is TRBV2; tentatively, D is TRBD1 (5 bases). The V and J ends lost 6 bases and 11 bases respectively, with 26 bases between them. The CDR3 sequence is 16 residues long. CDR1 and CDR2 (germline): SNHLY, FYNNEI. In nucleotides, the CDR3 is TGTGCCAGCAGGGAGGGAGGGGCGCAGAGCCTGGGAGCCCAGCATTTT. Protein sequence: CASREGGAQSLGAQHF. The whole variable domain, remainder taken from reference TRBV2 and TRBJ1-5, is EPEVTQTPSHQVTQMGQEVILRCVPISNHLYFYWYRQILGQKVEFLVSFYNNEISEKSEIFDDQFSVERPDGSNFTLKIRSTKLEDSAMYFCASREGGAQSLGAQHFGDGTRLSIL.

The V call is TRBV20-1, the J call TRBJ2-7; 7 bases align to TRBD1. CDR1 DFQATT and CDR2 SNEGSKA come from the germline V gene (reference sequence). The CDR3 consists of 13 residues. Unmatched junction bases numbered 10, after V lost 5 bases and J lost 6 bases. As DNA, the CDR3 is TGCAGTGCTCCAGGGGGTCCGTTGAGCGAGCAGTACTTC. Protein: CSAPGGPLSEQYF.

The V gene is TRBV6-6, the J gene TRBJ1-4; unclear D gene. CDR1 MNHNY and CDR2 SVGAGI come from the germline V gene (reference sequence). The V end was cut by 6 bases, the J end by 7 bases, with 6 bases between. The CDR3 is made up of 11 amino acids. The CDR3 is CASRSVEKLFF. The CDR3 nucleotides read TGTGCCAGCAGGTCGGTTGAAAAACTGTTTTTT.

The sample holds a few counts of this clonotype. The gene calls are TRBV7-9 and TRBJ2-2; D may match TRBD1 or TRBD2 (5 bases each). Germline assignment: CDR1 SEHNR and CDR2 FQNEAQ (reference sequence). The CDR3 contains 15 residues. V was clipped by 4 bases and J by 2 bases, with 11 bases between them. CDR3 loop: CASSSRDLNTGELFF. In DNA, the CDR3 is TGTGCCAGCAGCTCCCGGGACCTTAACACCGGGGAGCTGTTTTTT.

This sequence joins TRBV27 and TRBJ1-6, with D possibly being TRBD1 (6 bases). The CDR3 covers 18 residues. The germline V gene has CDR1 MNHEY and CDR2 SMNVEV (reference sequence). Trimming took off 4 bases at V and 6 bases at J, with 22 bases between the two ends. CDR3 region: CASSYRDITGNLNSPLHF. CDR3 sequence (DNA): TGTGCCAGCAGTTACCGGGACATTACCGGGAATCTTAATTCACCCCTCCACTTT.

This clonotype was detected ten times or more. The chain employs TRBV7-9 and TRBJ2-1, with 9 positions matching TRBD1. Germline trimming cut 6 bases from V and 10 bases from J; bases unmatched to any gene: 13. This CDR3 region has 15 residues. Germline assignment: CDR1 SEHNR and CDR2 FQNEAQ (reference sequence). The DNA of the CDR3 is TGTGCCAGCAGAAAGCCGGGACAGGGCCTCAGCGAGCAGTTCTTC. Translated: CASRKPGQGLSEQFF.

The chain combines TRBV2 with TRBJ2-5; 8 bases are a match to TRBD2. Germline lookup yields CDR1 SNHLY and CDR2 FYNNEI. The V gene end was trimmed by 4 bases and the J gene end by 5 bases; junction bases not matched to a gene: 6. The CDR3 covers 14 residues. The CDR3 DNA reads TGTGCCAGCAGTGCACTAAGCGGGGGTGAGACCCAGTACTTC. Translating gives CASSALSGGETQYF.

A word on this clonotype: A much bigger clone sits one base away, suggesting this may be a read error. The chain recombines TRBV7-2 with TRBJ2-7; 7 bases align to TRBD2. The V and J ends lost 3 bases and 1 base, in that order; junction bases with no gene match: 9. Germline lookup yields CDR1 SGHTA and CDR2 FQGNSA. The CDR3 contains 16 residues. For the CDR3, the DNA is TGTGCCAGCAGCTTCCTGACTCGCGGGGGTTCCTACGAGCAGTACTTC. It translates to CASSFLTRGGSYEQYF.

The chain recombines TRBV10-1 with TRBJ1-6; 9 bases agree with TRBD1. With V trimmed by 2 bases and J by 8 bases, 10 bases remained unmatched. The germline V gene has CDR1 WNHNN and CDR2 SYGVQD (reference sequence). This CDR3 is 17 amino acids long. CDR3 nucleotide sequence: TGCGCCAGCAGTGAGGGGGACAGGGTAGTTTTTGATTCACCCCTCCACTTT. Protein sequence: CASSEGDRVVFDSPLHF.

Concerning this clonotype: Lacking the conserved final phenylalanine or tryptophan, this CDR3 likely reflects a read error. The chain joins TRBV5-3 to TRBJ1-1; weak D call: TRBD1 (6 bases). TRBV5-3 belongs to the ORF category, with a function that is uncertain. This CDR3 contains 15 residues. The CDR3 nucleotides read TGTGCCAGCAGCTCGGGGACAAGGTCGAACACTGAAGCTTTCATT. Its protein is CASSSGTRSNTEAFI.

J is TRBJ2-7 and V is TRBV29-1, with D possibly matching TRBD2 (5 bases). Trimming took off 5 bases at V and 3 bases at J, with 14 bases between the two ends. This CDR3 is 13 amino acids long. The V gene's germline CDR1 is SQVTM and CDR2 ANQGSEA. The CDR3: CSVSVTSSYEQYF. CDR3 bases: TGCAGCGTTTCGGTAACTAGTAGCTACGAGCAGTACTTC.

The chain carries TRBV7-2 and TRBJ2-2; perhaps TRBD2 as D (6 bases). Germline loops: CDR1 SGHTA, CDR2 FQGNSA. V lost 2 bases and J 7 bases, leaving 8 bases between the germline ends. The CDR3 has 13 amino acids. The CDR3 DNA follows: TGTGCCAGCAGCTTATCGGGGGACGGGGAGCTGTTTTTT. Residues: CASSLSGDGELFF.

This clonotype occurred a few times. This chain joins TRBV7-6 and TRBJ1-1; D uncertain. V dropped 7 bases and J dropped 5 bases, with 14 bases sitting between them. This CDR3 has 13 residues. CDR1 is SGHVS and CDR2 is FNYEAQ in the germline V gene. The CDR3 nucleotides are TGTGCCAGCACAATGATGCCCTCAACTGAAGCTTTCTTT. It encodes CASTMMPSTEAFF.

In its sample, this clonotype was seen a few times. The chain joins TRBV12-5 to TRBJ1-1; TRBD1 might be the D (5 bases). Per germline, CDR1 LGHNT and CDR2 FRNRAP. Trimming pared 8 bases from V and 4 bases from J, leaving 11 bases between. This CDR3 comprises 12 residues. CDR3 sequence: CASSKGSTEAFF. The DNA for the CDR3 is TGTGCTAGTTCTAAGGGGAGCACTGAAGCTTTCTTT.

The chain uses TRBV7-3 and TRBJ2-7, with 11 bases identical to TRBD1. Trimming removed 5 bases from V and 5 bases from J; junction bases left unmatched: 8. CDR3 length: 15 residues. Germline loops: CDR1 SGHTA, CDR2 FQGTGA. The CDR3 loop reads CASSLTGTGGDEQYF. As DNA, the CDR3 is TGTGCCAGCAGCCTGACCGGGACAGGGGGTGACGAGCAGTACTTC.

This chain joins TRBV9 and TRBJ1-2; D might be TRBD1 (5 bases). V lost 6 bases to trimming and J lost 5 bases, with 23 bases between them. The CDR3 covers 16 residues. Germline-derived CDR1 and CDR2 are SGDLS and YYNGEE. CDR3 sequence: CASTRSGTRKEYGYTF. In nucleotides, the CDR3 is TGTGCCAGCACCCGTAGTGGGACCCGAAAAGAGTATGGCTACACCTTC.

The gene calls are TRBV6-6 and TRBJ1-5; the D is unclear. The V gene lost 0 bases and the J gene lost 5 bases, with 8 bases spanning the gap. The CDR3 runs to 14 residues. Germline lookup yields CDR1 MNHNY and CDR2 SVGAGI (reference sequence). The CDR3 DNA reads TGTGCCAGCAGTTACTCCGATAGGGATCAGCCCCAGCATTTT. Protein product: CASSYSDRDQPQHF.

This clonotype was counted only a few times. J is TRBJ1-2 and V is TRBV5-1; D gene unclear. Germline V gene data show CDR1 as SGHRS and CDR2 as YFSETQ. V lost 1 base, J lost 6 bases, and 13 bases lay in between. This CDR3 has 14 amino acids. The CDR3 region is CASSLLEGLDGYTF. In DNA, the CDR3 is TGCGCCAGCAGCTTGCTCGAGGGCCTGGATGGCTACACCTTC.

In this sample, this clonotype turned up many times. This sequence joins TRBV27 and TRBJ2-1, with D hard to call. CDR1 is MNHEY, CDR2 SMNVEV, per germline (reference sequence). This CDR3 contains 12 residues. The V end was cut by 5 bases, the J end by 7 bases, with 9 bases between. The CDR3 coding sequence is TGTGCCAGCAGTCACCCGAAGAATGAGCAGTTCTTC. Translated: CASSHPKNEQFF.

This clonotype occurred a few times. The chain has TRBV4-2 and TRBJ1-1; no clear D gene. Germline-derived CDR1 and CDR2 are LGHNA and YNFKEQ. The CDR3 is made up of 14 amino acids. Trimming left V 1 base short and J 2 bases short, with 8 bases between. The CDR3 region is CASSQAPGNTEAFF. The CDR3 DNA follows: TGTGCCAGCAGCCAAGCCCCGGGAAACACTGAAGCTTTCTTT.

The DNA for the CDR3 is TGTGCCAGCAGTTTGCACAGGGGTTCTGACACTGAAGCTTTCTTT. It yields the protein CASSLHRGSDTEAFF. V usage is TRBV12-3 or TRBV12-4 and J usage is TRBJ1-1, with TRBD1 identical over 7 bases. The CDR3 has 15 residues. V was clipped by 3 bases and J by 3 bases; unmatched bases: 7.

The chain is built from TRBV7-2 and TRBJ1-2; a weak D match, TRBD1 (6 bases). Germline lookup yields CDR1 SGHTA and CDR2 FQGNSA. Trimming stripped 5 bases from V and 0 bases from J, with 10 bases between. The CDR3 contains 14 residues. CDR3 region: CASSADRTNYGYTF. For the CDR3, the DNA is TGTGCCAGCAGCGCCGACAGGACTAACTATGGCTACACCTTC.

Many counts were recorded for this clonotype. The DNA of the CDR3 is TGTGCCAGCAGCTCGGGTCTACCGGGGAATTCACCCCTCCACTTT. Translation gives CASSSGLPGNSPLHF. The chain has TRBV11-2 and TRBJ1-6; D not certain. Trimming pared 4 bases from V and 7 bases from J, leaving 14 bases between. Germline-derived CDR1 and CDR2 are SGHAT and FQNNGV. The CDR3 loop spans 15 amino acids.